Listed here are 22 T cell receptor beta chains from one sample, sequenced in a study of regulatory T cells in long-lasting Graves disease. The time point: persistent/refractory GD, antithyroid drugs over 5 years with positive TRAb. Following extraction of RNA from PBMCs, that RNA was used to make the TCR library. Building the TCR beta libraries relied on iRepertoire HTBI primers, and CDR3 regions underwent Arm-PCR. In TCRdb, the multiplex PCR reads were re-called with MiXCR into one record per CDR3 protein. The sample lists around 450,000 distinct CDR3 sequences; 20% to 25% were seen once. This specimen was peripheral blood mononuclear cells (PBMCs), taken when the disease was refractory, from a patient treated with antithyroid drugs. Every receptor here comes from a female donor with Graves disease.

There are a few counts of this clonotype. The chain combines TRBV4-3 with TRBJ2-5, with D perhaps assigned TRBD1 or TRBD2 (5 bases each). CDR3 length equals 15 residues. The germline V and J ends were trimmed by 4 bases and 0 bases, with 12 bases remaining between them. Germline lookup yields CDR1 LGHNA and CDR2 YSLEER. CDR3: CASSPGTPYQETQYF. The CDR3 DNA reads TGCGCCAGCAGCCCCGGGACCCCGTACCAAGAGACCCAGTACTTC.

This clonotype has a handful of counts. This chain joins TRBV24-1 and TRBJ1-1; no definite D call. CDR1 and CDR2 (germline): KGHDR, SFDVKD. The CDR3 runs to 16 residues. The germline V and J ends were trimmed by 9 bases and 3 bases, with 22 bases remaining between them. CDR3 amino acids: CATSSGRLTGDTEAFF. CDR3 nucleotides: TGTGCCACCTCCTCTGGCAGGCTCACCGGGGACACTGAAGCTTTCTTT.

The table lists this clonotype with a count of one. Here the CDR3 reads CASSLGPEPGYNEQFF. CDR3 nucleotide sequence: TGTGCCAGCAGTTTGGGACCCGAACCGGGGTACAATGAGCAGTTCTTC. The chain uses TRBV12-3 or TRBV12-4 and TRBJ2-1, with D perhaps matching TRBD1 or TRBD2 (5 bases each). The ends were cut back, 3 bases at V and 4 bases at J, with 16 bases in the middle. The CDR3 loop spans 16 amino acids.

This clonotype appeared many times. The chain joins TRBV7-2 to TRBJ2-4, with 12 bases fitting TRBD1. This CDR3 spans 16 amino acids. Germline CDR1 SGHTA, CDR2 FQGNSA. J gave up 8 bases and V 1 base, and 6 bases lay outside the gene matches. The CDR3 nucleotides read TGTGCCAGCAGCTTAGTTGGGACAGGGGGCAGCGACATTCAGTACTTC. As protein: CASSLVGTGGSDIQYF. Complete variable domain (other parts from reference TRBV7-2 and TRBJ2-4): GAGVSQSPSNKVTEKGKDVELRCDPISGHTALYWYRQSLGQGLEFLIYFQGNSAPDKSGLPSDRFSAERTGGSVSTLTIQRTQQEDSAVYLCASSLVGTGGSDIQYFGAGTRLSVL.

The V call is TRBV20-1, the J call TRBJ2-3; 9 bases are a match to TRBD2. The CDR3 totals 18 residues. The V and J ends lost 0 bases and 0 bases, in that order; junction bases with no gene match: 10. Germline V gene data show CDR1 as DFQATT and CDR2 as SNEGSKA (reference sequence). Here the CDR3 reads CSARDVSGGSSSTDTQYF. The DNA for the CDR3 is TGCAGTGCTAGAGATGTTAGCGGGGGCAGCAGTAGCACAGATACGCAGTATTTT.

The table lists this clonotype with many counts. This chain connects TRBV2 to TRBJ2-5, with D possibly being TRBD1 or TRBD2 (5 bases each). The CDR3 is 16 amino acids. V was clipped by 5 bases and J by 4 bases, with 20 bases between them. From germline, CDR1 is SNHLY and CDR2 FYNNEI. The CDR3 region is CASSSLGDPYRETQYF. As DNA, the CDR3 is TGTGCCAGCAGTTCCCTGGGGGATCCCTACCGAGAGACCCAGTACTTC.

This clonotype was detected many times. The DNA of the CDR3 is TGTGCCAGCAGTTACTCGCCGGGGGCGGTCTCCTACGAGCAGTACTTC. This gives the protein CASSYSPGAVSYEQYF. The V and J genes are TRBV6-5 and TRBJ2-7; possibly TRBD1 or TRBD2 for D (6 bases each). Trimming pared 0 bases from V and 0 bases from J, leaving 12 bases between. From germline, CDR1 is MNHEY and CDR2 SVGAGI. The CDR3 covers 16 residues.

This clonotype showed up just once. A far larger clone is one base from this, pointing to a likely read error. CDR3 sequence (DNA): TGTGCCGGCACCGGCGGGGAGACCCAGTACTTC. Residues: CAGTGGETQYF. The V and J genes are TRBV11-2 and TRBJ2-4; a possible D gene is TRBD2 (5 bases). The J call may be faulty, since TRBJ2-5 better matches the DNA end. There are 11 residues in the CDR3. CDR1 and CDR2 from the germline V gene are SGHAT and FQNNGV.

The chain employs TRBV6-5 and TRBJ1-6; D not certain. CDR3 length: 14 amino acids. The germline V and J ends were trimmed by 0 bases and 10 bases, with 10 bases remaining between them. Germline V gene data show CDR1 as MNHEY and CDR2 as SVGAGI. CDR3 residues: CASSYSPFLSPLHF. DNA of the CDR3: TGTGCCAGCAGTTACTCGCCCTTCCTCTCACCCCTCCACTTT.

In its sample, this clonotype was seen many times. The gene calls are TRBV11-2 and TRBJ1-1; D ambiguous. Between the trimmed V and J ends, which lost 6 bases and 4 bases, there was a span of 12 bases. The CDR3 is 13 residues long. The germline V gene has CDR1 SGHAT and CDR2 FQNNGV. CDR3 DNA sequence: TGTGCCAGCAGTGCGGACTCGGGCACTGAAGCTTTCTTT. It codes for CASSADSGTEAFF.

This chain links TRBV12-3 or TRBV12-4 with TRBJ2-4; 9 nucleotides line up with TRBD2. V lost 4 bases to trimming and J lost 6 bases; unmatched junction nucleotides: 7. The CDR3 length is 15 residues. The CDR3 region is CASSYSGSRRNIQYF. CDR3 DNA: TGTGCCAGCAGTTATAGCGGGAGTCGGAGAAACATTCAGTACTTC.

This clonotype was counted ten times or more. The chain is built from TRBV6-5 and TRBJ2-7; TRBD2 might be the D (6 bases). This CDR3 spans 14 amino acids. Per germline, CDR1 MNHEY and CDR2 SVGAGI. Deletions cut 2 bases from V and 3 bases from J, with 11 bases between. CDR3 residues: CASSYPGLNYEQYF. The CDR3 DNA reads TGTGCCAGCAGTTACCCTGGACTAAACTACGAGCAGTACTTC.

This clonotype was counted ten times or more. This sequence joins TRBV12-3 or TRBV12-4 and TRBJ2-5, with D hard to call. The CDR3 consists of 15 residues. The germline V and J ends were trimmed by 6 bases and 5 bases, with 19 bases remaining between them. The CDR3 loop is CASRPRGSIGETQYF. For the CDR3, the DNA is TGTGCCAGCAGGCCTCGCGGTAGCATTGGGGAGACCCAGTACTTC.

This clonotype occurred a few times. This rearrangement joins TRBV4-2 to TRBJ1-4; unclear D gene. Per germline, CDR1 LGHNA and CDR2 YNFKEQ. The CDR3 spans 14 residues. V lost 0 bases to trimming and J lost 8 bases, with 10 bases between them. The CDR3 loop is CASSQEELTEKLFF. Here the CDR3 DNA reads TGTGCCAGCAGCCAAGAGGAACTGACGGAAAAACTGTTTTTT.

This clonotype has more than one count but fewer than ten. The V call is TRBV7-2, the J call TRBJ2-7; TRBD2 might be the D (5 bases). The V end was cut by 2 bases, the J end by 7 bases, with 15 bases between. Germline CDR1 reads SGHTA; CDR2 reads FQGNSA. The CDR3 consists of 14 residues. DNA of the CDR3: TGTGCCAGCAGCTTAAACGCGGGCACCGGGGAGCAGTACTTC. Encoded protein: CASSLNAGTGEQYF.

This clonotype has at least ten counts. The chain has TRBV28 and TRBJ1-5, with 8 bases aligning to TRBD1. CDR1 is MDHEN and CDR2 is SYDVKM in the germline V gene. V trimming: 7 bases; J trimming: 3 bases; junction bases outside the gene matches: 5. The CDR3 spans 14 residues. The CDR3 is CASIQGVNNQPQHF. The CDR3, as DNA: TGTGCCAGCATACAGGGGGTTAACAATCAGCCCCAGCATTTT.

This clonotype was seen at least ten times. The chain recombines TRBV28 with TRBJ2-7, with 8 bases that match TRBD1. Per the germline V gene, CDR1 is MDHEN and CDR2 is SYDVKM. V was clipped by 8 bases and J by 7 bases; unmatched bases: 7. The CDR3 loop spans 12 amino acids. CDR3 sequence: CASRTTGGEQYF. CDR3 nucleotide sequence: TGTGCCAGCCGTACCACAGGGGGGGAGCAGTACTTC.

This clonotype was seen ten or more times. The chain carries TRBV6-5 and TRBJ1-5; D not resolved. This CDR3 comprises 15 residues. V was cut by 0 bases and J by 1 base, with 7 bases left in between. In germline, CDR1 is MNHEY, CDR2 SVGAGI. The CDR3 bases are TGTGCCAGCAGTTACTCGGGGTCAAGCAATCAGCCCCAGCATTTT. Protein sequence: CASSYSGSSNQPQHF.

J is TRBJ1-4 and V is TRBV20-1; D call uncertain. V was pared by 7 bases and J by 4 bases, with 10 bases between. The germline V gene encodes CDR1 DFQATT and CDR2 SNEGSKA (reference sequence). This CDR3 has 12 amino acids. The CDR3 DNA is TGCAGTGTAAGGACTCATAATGAAAAACTGTTTTTT. Amino acids: CSVRTHNEKLFF.

V gene TRBV4-3 combines with J gene TRBJ2-7; 10 nucleotides match TRBD2. The CDR3 sequence is 18 residues long. The germline CDR1 and CDR2 sequences are LGHNA and YSLEER. With 0 bases clipped from V and 2 bases from J, the junction kept 10 bases outside the gene matches. In nucleotides, the CDR3 is TGCGCCAGCAGCCAAGATTCCCCTACAGCGGGAGGGACCTACGAGCAGTACTTC. Protein: CASSQDSPTAGGTYEQYF.

This clonotype was observed at least ten times. In DNA form, the CDR3 reads TGTGCCAGCAGTGTGGGGCGCGAGACCCAGTACTTC. Protein sequence: CASSVGRETQYF. The gene calls are TRBV2 and TRBJ2-5; D perhaps matches TRBD1 (5 bases). V lost 4 bases, J lost 5 bases, and 8 bases lay in between. From germline, CDR1 is SNHLY and CDR2 FYNNEI. This CDR3 has 12 amino acids.

This clonotype has a handful of counts. The chain carries TRBV29-1 and TRBJ2-7, with D possibly called TRBD1 or TRBD2 (6 bases each). The germline V gene encodes CDR1 SQVTM and CDR2 ANQGSEA. CDR3 length equals 14 residues. Trimming took 3 bases from V and 2 from J, leaving 14 bases between them. The CDR3: CSVESEGDAYEQYF. CDR3 DNA sequence: TGCAGCGTTGAGTCGGAGGGGGACGCCTACGAGCAGTACTTC.